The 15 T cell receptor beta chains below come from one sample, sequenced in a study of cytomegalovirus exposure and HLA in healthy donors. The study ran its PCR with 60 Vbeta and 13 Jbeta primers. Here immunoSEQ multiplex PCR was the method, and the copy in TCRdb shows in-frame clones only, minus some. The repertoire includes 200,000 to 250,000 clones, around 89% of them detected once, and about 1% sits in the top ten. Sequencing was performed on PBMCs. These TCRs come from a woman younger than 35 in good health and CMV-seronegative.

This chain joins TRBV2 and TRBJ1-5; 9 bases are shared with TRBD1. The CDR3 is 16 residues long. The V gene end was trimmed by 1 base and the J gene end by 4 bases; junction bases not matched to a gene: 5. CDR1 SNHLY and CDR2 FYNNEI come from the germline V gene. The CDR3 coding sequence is TGTGCCAGCAGTGAAGGGTCACAGGGGGCGAATCAGCCCCAGCATTTT. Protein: CASSEGSQGANQPQHF.

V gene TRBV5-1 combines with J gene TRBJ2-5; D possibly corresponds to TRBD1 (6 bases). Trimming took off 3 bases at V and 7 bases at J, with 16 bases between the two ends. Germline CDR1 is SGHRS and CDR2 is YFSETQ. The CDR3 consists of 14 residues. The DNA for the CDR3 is TGCGCCAGCAGCTCCGTGGTGGGGGCGGTGACCCAGTACTTC. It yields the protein CASSSVVGAVTQYF.

The CDR3 loop is CASMLAGEVEQFF. The CDR3 nucleotides read TGTGCCAGCATGCTAGCGGGAGAGGTTGAGCAGTTCTTC. The chain recombines TRBV27 with TRBJ2-1; 10 positions match TRBD2. V trimming: 7 bases; J trimming: 9 bases; junction bases outside the gene matches: 6. The CDR3 spans 13 residues. Germline V gene lookup returns CDR1 MNHEY and CDR2 SMNVEV (reference sequence).

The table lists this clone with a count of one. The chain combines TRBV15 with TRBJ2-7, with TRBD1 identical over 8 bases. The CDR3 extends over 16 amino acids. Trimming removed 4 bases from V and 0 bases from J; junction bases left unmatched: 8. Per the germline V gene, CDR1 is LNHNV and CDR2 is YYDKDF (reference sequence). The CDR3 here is CATSTYRGVSSYEQYF. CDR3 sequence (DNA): TGTGCCACCAGCACCTACAGGGGGGTAAGCTCCTACGAGCAGTACTTC.

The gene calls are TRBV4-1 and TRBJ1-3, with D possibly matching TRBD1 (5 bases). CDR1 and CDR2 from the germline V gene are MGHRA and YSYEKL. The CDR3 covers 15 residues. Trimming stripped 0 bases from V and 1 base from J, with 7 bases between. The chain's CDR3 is CASSQEQGSGNTIYF. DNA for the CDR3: TGCGCCAGCAGCCAAGAGCAGGGTTCTGGAAACACCATATATTTT.

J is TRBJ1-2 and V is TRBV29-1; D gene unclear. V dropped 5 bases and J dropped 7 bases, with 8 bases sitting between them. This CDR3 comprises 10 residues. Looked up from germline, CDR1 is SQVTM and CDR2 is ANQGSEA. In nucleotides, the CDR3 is TGCAGCGTTTTTGACTCTGGCTACACCTTC. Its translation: CSVFDSGYTF.

CDR3 DNA: TGTGCCAGCAGCACGGGACTAGCGTACTACAATGAGCAGTTCTTC. It yields the protein CASSTGLAYYNEQFF. This sequence joins TRBV11-3 and TRBJ2-1; 10 positions agree with TRBD2. The CDR3 length is 15 residues. V dropped 5 bases and J dropped 3; count of bases not matched to a gene: 4. From germline, CDR1 is SGHNT and CDR2 YENEEA.

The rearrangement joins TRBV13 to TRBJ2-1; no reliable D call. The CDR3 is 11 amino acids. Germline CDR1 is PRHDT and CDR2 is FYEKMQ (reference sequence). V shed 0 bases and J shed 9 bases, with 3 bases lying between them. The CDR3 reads CASSLGSEQFF. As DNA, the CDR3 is TGTGCCAGCAGCTTAGGCAGTGAGCAGTTCTTC.

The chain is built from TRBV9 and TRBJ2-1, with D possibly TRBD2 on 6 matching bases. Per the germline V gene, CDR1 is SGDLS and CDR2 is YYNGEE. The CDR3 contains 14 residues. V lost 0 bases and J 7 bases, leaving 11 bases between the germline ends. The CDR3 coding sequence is TGTGCCAGCAGCGTAGGCGGGACCGAAAATGAGCAGTTCTTC. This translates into CASSVGGTENEQFF.

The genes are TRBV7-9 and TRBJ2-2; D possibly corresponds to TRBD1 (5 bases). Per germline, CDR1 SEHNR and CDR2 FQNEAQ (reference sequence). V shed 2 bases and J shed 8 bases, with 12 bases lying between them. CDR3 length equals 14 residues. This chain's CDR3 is CASSLNRNGGELFF. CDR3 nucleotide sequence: TGTGCCAGCAGCTTAAACAGGAACGGTGGGGAGCTGTTTTTT.

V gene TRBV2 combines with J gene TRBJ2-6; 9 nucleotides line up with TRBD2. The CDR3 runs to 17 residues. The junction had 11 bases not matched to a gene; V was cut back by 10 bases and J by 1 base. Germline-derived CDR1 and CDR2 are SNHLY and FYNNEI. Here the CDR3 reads CATSASGKSSGANVLTF. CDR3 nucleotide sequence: TGTGCCACGTCTGCTAGCGGGAAATCGTCTGGGGCCAACGTCCTGACTTTC.

The CDR3 coding sequence is TGCAGCGTTGGGTCGGAGAGCCTCGGCTATGGCTACACCTTC. As protein: CSVGSESLGYGYTF. The chain has TRBV29-1 and TRBJ1-2; D call uncertain. Trimming took off 4 bases at V and 4 bases at J, with 16 bases between the two ends. The germline CDR1 and CDR2 sequences are SQVTM and ANQGSEA. The CDR3 has 14 amino acids.

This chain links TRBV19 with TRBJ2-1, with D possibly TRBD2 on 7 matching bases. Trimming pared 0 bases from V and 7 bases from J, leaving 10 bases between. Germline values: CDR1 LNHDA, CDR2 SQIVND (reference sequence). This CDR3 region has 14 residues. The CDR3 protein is CASSIDRGGNEQFF. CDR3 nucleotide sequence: TGTGCCAGTAGTATAGATAGGGGGGGGAATGAGCAGTTCTTC. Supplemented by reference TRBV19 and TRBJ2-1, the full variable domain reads DGGITQSPKYLFRKEGQNVTLSCEQNLNHDAMYWYRQDPGQGLRLIYYSQIVNDFQKGDIAEGYSVSREKKESFPLTVTSAQKNPTAFYLCASSIDRGGNEQFFGPGTRLTVL.

The CDR3: CASRNPRQGAPGELFF. The CDR3 nucleotides are TGTGCCAGCAGGAACCCAAGACAGGGGGCCCCGGGGGAGCTGTTTTTT. This chain joins TRBV25-1 and TRBJ2-2; TRBD1 matches at 10 bases. J gave up 8 bases and V 6 bases, and 12 bases lay outside the gene matches. CDR3 length: 16 amino acids. Germline CDR1 reads MGHDK; CDR2 reads SYGVNS.

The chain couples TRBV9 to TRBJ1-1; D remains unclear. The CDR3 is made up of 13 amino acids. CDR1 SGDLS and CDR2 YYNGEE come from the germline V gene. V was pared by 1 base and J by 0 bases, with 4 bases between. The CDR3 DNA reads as TGTGCCAGCAGCGTACAAATGAACACTGAAGCTTTCTTT. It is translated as CASSVQMNTEAFF. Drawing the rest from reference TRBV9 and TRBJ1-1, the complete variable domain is DSGVTQTPKHLITATGQRVTLRCSPRSGDLSVYWYQQSLDQGLQFLIQYYNGEERAKGNILERFSAQQFPDLHSELNLSSLELGDSALYFCASSVQMNTEAFFGQGTRLTVV.